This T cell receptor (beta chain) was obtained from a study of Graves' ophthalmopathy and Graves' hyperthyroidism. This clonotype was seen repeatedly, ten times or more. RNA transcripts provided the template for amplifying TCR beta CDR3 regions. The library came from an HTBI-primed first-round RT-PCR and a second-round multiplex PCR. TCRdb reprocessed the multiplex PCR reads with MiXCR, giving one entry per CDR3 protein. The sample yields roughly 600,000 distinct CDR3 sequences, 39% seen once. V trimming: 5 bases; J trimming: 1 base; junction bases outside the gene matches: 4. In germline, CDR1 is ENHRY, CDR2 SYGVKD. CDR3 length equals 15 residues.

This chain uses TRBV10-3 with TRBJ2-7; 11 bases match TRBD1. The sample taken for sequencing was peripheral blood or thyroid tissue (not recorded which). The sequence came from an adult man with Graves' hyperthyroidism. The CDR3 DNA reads TGTGCCATCAGTCGGACAGGGGGCCGTTCCTACGAGCAGTACTTC. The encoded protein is CAISRTGGRSYEQYF.